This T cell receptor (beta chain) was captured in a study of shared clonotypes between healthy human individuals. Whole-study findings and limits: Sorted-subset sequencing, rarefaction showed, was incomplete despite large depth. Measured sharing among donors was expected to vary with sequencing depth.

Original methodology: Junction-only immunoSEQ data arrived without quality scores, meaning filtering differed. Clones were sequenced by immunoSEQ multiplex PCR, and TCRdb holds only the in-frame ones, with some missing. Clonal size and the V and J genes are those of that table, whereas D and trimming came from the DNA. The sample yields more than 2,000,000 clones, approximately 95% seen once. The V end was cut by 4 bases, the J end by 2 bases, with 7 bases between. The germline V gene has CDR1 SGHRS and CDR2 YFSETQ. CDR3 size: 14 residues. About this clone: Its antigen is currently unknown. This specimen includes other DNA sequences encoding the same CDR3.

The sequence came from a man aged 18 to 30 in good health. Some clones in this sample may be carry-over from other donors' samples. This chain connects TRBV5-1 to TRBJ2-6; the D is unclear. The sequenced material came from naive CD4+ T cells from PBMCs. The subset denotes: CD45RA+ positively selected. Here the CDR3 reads CASSLDTGANVLTF. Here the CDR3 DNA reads TGCGCCAGCAGCCTAGACACTGGGGCCAACGTCCTGACTTTC. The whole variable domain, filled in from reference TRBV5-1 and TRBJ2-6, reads KAGVTQTPRYLIKTRGQQVTLSCSPISGHRSVSWYQQTPGQGLQFLFEYFSETQRNKGNFPGRFSGRQFSNSRSEMNVSTLELGDSALYLCASSLDTGANVLTFGAGSRLTVL.